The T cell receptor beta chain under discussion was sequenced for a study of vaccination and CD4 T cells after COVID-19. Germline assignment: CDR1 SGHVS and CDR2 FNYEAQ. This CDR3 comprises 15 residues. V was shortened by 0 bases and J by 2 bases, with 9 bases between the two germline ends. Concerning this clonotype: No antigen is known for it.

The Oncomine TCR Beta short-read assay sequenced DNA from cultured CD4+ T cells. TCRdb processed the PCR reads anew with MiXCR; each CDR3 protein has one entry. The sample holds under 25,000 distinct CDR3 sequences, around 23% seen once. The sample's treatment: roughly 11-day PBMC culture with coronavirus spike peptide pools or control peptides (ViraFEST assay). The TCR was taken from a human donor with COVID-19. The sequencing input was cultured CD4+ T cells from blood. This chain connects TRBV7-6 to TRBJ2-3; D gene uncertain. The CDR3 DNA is TGTGCCAGCAGCTTAGCGGACGGCTTCACAGATACGCAGTATTTT. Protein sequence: CASSLADGFTDTQYF. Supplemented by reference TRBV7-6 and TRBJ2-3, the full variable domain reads GAGVSQSPRYKVTKRGQDVALRCDPISGHVSLYWYRQALGQGPEFLTYFNYEAQQDKSGLPNDRFSAERPEGSISTLTIQRTEQRDSAMYRCASSLADGFTDTQYFGPGTRLTVL.